These 26 T cell receptor beta chains share one sample of origin, sequenced in a study of radiotherapy plus CTLA-4 blockade in lung cancer. Libraries were prepared by immunoSEQ multiplex PCR; TCRdb keeps only in-frame clonotypes and omits some of them. The sample lists 40,000 to 50,000 clones, 70% to 80% occurring once. The sequencing here drew on peripheral blood, taken from a patient treated with radiotherapy plus ipilimumab. The receptors were sampled from a human donor with non-small cell lung cancer who had stable disease on radiotherapy plus ipilimumab.

The V gene is TRBV5-1, the J gene TRBJ1-1, with D tentatively TRBD1 (5 bases). In germline, CDR1 is SGHRS, CDR2 YFSETQ. The germline V and J ends were trimmed by 2 bases and 4 bases, with 12 bases remaining between them. This CDR3 has 14 amino acids. The CDR3 nucleotides are TGCGCCAGCAGCTTTTCGCTGCAGGGCACTGAAGCTTTCTTT. Translating it yields CASSFSLQGTEAFF.

V usage is TRBV9 and J usage is TRBJ1-1; D gene uncertain. This CDR3 region has 13 residues. V lost 3 bases, J lost 1 base, and 7 bases lay in between. Germline loops: CDR1 SGDLS, CDR2 YYNGEE. Here the CDR3 reads CASSASSNTEAFF. The CDR3 DNA sequence: TGTGCCAGCAGCGCCAGTTCGAACACTGAAGCTTTCTTT.

J is TRBJ1-1 and V is TRBV6-5, with 10 bases matching TRBD1. CDR3 length: 13 residues. Germline V gene data show CDR1 as MNHEY and CDR2 as SVGAGI. The J segment lost 8 bases and the V segment lost 2 bases, leaving 2 bases of the junction unmatched. The CDR3 DNA reads TGTGCCAGCAGTTACGGACAGGGGGTCGAAGCTTTCTTT. This gives the protein CASSYGQGVEAFF.

The rearrangement uses TRBV7-2 and TRBJ1-5; no clear D. Trimming cost V 2 bases and J 4 bases, with 6 bases left between them. CDR3 length: 13 residues. Germline CDR1 and CDR2: SGHTA and FQGNSA. The CDR3, as DNA: TGTGCCAGCAGCTTATATAGAAATCAGCCCCAGCATTTT. Translated, it gives CASSLYRNQPQHF.

The rearrangement links TRBV11-3 to TRBJ2-1; maybe TRBD2 (6 bases). The CDR3 sequence is 15 residues long. Trimming shortened V by 3 bases and J by 0 bases, and 9 bases separated the two germline ends. CDR1 and CDR2 from the germline V gene are SGHNT and YENEEA. CDR3 coding DNA: TGTGCCAGCAGCTTCTCCGGGAGCTCCTACAATGAGCAGTTCTTC. Its translation is CASSFSGSSYNEQFF.

The chain carries TRBV19 and TRBJ2-7, with D maybe TRBD2 (6 bases). CDR1 and CDR2 from the germline V gene are LNHDA and SQIVND (reference sequence). CDR3 length equals 13 residues. V shed 5 bases and J shed 2 bases, with 10 bases lying between them. This CDR3 reads CASSSGRPYEQYF. The CDR3, as DNA: TGTGCCAGTAGTTCCGGGAGACCCTACGAGCAGTACTTC.

This sequence joins TRBV5-1 and TRBJ2-1; 10 bases line up with TRBD2. CDR3 length: 18 amino acids. V was clipped by 4 bases and J by 0 bases; unmatched bases: 10. The germline V gene has CDR1 SGHRS and CDR2 YFSETQ. The CDR3 region has the DNA TGCGCCAGCAGCAGGCTAGCGGGGGCCTCGAGCTCCTACAATGAGCAGTTCTTC. This codes for CASSRLAGASSSYNEQFF.

The chain combines TRBV25-1 with TRBJ1-2; D is uncertain. Per the germline V gene, CDR1 is MGHDK and CDR2 is SYGVNS. This CDR3 is built from 13 residues. Trimming pared 3 bases from V and 5 bases from J, leaving 10 bases between. The chain's CDR3 is CASSDGRMYGYTF. The DNA for the CDR3 is TGTGCCAGCAGTGATGGCAGGATGTATGGCTACACCTTC.

The rearrangement uses TRBV2 and TRBJ1-4; the D gene is possibly TRBD1 (5 bases). Germline CDR1 and CDR2: SNHLY and FYNNEI. The V end was cut by 2 bases, the J end by 2 bases, with 9 bases between. The length of the CDR3 is 15 residues. CDR3 amino acids: CASSEQGRTNEKLFF. The CDR3 nucleotides read TGTGCCAGCAGTGAACAGGGCCGTACTAATGAAAAACTGTTTTTT.

CDR3 loop: CASSPGPTYEQYF. The CDR3, as DNA: TGTGCCAGCTCACCAGGGCCCACCTACGAGCAGTACTTC. The rearrangement links TRBV18 to TRBJ2-7; D ambiguous. CDR1 KGHSH and CDR2 LQKENI come from the germline V gene. V lost 2 bases and J lost 2, with 7 bases in between. The CDR3 length is 13 residues.

This chain joins TRBV10-1 and TRBJ1-5; D gene uncertain. This CDR3 contains 14 residues. CDR1 and CDR2 from the germline V gene are WNHNN and SYGVQD (reference sequence). V was cut by 3 bases and J by 7 bases, with 13 bases left in between. In nucleotides, the CDR3 is TGCGCCAGCAGTGAAGGCCCGAAACTACAGCCCCAGCATTTT. Translated, it gives CASSEGPKLQPQHF.

V and J are TRBV4-3 and TRBJ1-2, with 9 bases fitting TRBD1. The CDR3 consists of 16 residues. Germline V gives CDR1 LGHNA, CDR2 YSLEER. V was clipped by 0 bases and J by 4 bases; unmatched bases: 6. For the CDR3, the DNA is TGCGCCAGCAGCCAAGACTCACAGGGGGCCGGCTATGGCTACACCTTC. Its translation: CASSQDSQGAGYGYTF.

The chain combines TRBV2 with TRBJ2-5, with 9 bases lining up with TRBD2. V lost 9 bases and J lost 1; bases outside the gene matches: 9. This CDR3 is 15 amino acids long. Germline loops: CDR1 SNHLY, CDR2 FYNNEI. The CDR3 bases are TGTGCCAGTGAGGCCGGGACTAGCTCCCAAGAGACCCAGTACTTC. This translates into CASEAGTSSQETQYF.

The J gene is TRBJ1-2, the V gene TRBV9; no reliable D call. Looked up from germline, CDR1 is SGDLS and CDR2 is YYNGEE. V was clipped by 0 bases and J by 0 bases, with 9 bases between them. There are 15 residues in the CDR3. The CDR3: CASSVALGANYGYTF. The CDR3 bases are TGTGCCAGCAGCGTAGCTCTCGGGGCTAACTATGGCTACACCTTC. Filled out from reference TRBV9 and TRBJ1-2, the complete variable domain reads DSGVTQTPKHLITATGQRVTLRCSPRSGDLSVYWYQQSLDQGLQFLIQYYNGEERAKGNILERFSAQQFPDLHSELNLSSLELGDSALYFCASSVALGANYGYTFGSGTRLTVV.

The chain couples TRBV6-5 to TRBJ1-4, with a possible D match to TRBD1 (5 bases). CDR3 length: 15 residues. Germline lookup yields CDR1 MNHEY and CDR2 SVGAGI. V lost 2 bases to trimming and J lost 7 bases, with 14 bases between them. CDR3: CASSYSGTRGEKLFF. CDR3 nucleotide sequence: TGTGCCAGCAGTTACAGCGGGACGAGGGGTGAAAAACTGTTTTTT.

The chain has TRBV9 and TRBJ1-6; D unresolved. Germline CDR1 reads SGDLS; CDR2 reads YYNGEE. With 3 bases removed from V and 7 bases from J, the gap between germline ends came to 14 bases. The CDR3 loop spans 15 amino acids. CDR3 coding DNA: TGTGCCAGCAGCGAGAGATTGGCGGGAAATTCACCCCTCCACTTT. Translating it yields CASSERLAGNSPLHF.

This clone was counted only a few times. The V and J genes are TRBV27 and TRBJ1-2; TRBD1 is a possible D gene (5 bases). Trimming took off 4 bases at V and 7 bases at J, with 10 bases between the two ends. Germline values: CDR1 MNHEY, CDR2 SMNVEV (reference sequence). CDR3 length: 12 residues. The CDR3 protein is CASSSGLSGYTF. In DNA, the CDR3 is TGTGCCAGCAGTTCAGGGTTAAGTGGCTACACCTTC.

The chain uses TRBV15 and TRBJ1-1; 10 bases fit TRBD1. Germline loops: CDR1 LNHNV, CDR2 YYDKDF (reference sequence). The CDR3 extends over 15 amino acids. The trim removed 4 bases at V and 7 bases at J, leaving 9 bases unmatched. CDR3: CATSMRQGAVREAFF. The CDR3 DNA sequence: TGTGCCACCAGCATGAGACAGGGGGCGGTTCGTGAAGCTTTCTTT.

The chain is built from TRBV5-6 and TRBJ2-5; TRBD2 matches 7 bases. CDR3 size: 15 residues. With 0 bases clipped from V and 2 bases from J, the junction kept 4 bases outside the gene matches. Germline V CDR1 and CDR2: SGHDT, YYEEEE. CDR3 bases: TGTGCCAGCAGCTTGGCCCCGGGGGGTCAAGAGACCCAGTACTTC. Translation gives CASSLAPGGQETQYF.

This clone has more than one count but fewer than ten. J is TRBJ2-3 and V is TRBV4-1, with D tentatively TRBD2 (7 bases). V lost 0 bases and J 11 bases, leaving 12 bases between the germline ends. The germline gives CDR1 MGHRA, CDR2 YSYEKL. The CDR3 loop spans 13 amino acids. CDR3 coding DNA: TGCGCCAGCAGCCAAGAAAAGGGGGGGAGGCAGTATTTT. This gives the protein CASSQEKGGRQYF.

The chain carries TRBV7-2 and TRBJ2-7; possible D gene TRBD2, 6 bases. The CDR3 sequence is 14 residues long. The V end lost 3 bases, the J end lost 2 bases, and 11 bases lay between the germline ends. The germline CDR1 and CDR2 sequences are SGHTA and FQGNSA. The CDR3, as DNA: TGTGCCAGCAGCTTTGGTGGGACTCCCTACGAGCAGTACTTC. It is translated as CASSFGGTPYEQYF. Looking up the rest from reference TRBV7-2 and TRBJ2-7 gives the full variable domain: GAGVSQSPSNKVTEKGKDVELRCDPISGHTALYWYRQSLGQGLEFLIYFQGNSAPDKSGLPSDRFSAERTGGSVSTLTIQRTQQEDSAVYLCASSFGGTPYEQYFGPGTRLTVT.

The rearrangement links TRBV7-9 to TRBJ2-7; D unclear. Germline values: CDR1 SEHNR, CDR2 FQNEAQ (reference sequence). Trimming stripped 1 base from V and 1 base from J, with 8 bases between. The CDR3 has 14 amino acids. The CDR3 DNA reads as TGTGCCAGCAGCTTAGACCTGAGGTCCTACGAGCAGTACTTC. It is translated as CASSLDLRSYEQYF.

The genes are TRBV18 and TRBJ1-1, with a tentative D call TRBD1 (6 bases). Germline CDR1 and CDR2: KGHSH and LQKENI. The CDR3 consists of 13 residues. The V end lost 6 bases, the J end lost 1 base, and 9 bases lay between the germline ends. The CDR3 DNA sequence: TGTGCCAGCTCGGGGGCAGGGAACACTGAAGCTTTCTTT. Protein product: CASSGAGNTEAFF.

The chain employs TRBV20-1 and TRBJ2-3; maybe TRBD2 (5 bases). The V end lost 5 bases, the J end lost 5 bases, and 5 bases lay between the germline ends. This CDR3 comprises 10 residues. Germline V gene lookup returns CDR1 DFQATT and CDR2 SNEGSKA (reference sequence). This CDR3 is CSAEGDTQYF. The CDR3 DNA follows: TGCAGTGCTGAGGGAGATACGCAGTATTTT.

The chain carries TRBV14 and TRBJ1-2; the match to TRBD1 covers 10 bases. This CDR3 is 15 amino acids long. CDR1 SGHDN and CDR2 FVKESK come from the germline V gene. V lost 3 bases to trimming and J lost 8 bases; unmatched junction nucleotides: 9. CDR3 in amino acids: CASSQGGQGIYGYTF. For the CDR3, the DNA is TGTGCCAGCAGCCAGGGGGGACAGGGGATTTACGGCTACACCTTC.

The chain employs TRBV2 and TRBJ2-1, with 10 bases aligning to TRBD2. The CDR3 has 18 residues. Germline CDR1 SNHLY, CDR2 FYNNEI. V shed 4 bases and J 5 bases; nucleotides not matched to a gene: 14. CDR3 sequence (DNA): TGTGCCAGCAGTGGAAGAAGGTCTAGCGGGGGAGACCACAATGAGCAGTTCTTC. Translating gives CASSGRRSSGGDHNEQFF.